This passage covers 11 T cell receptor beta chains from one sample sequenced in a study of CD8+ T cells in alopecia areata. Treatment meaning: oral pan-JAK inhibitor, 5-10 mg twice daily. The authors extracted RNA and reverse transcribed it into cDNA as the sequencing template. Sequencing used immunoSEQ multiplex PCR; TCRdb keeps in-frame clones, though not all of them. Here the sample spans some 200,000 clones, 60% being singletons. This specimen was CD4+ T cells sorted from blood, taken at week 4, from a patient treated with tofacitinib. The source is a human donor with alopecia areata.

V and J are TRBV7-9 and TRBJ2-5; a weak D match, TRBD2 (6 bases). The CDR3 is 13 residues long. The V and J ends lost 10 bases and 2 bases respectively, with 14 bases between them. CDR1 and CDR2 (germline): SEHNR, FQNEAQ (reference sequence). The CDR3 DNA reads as TGTGCCACAGGCGGGGCGGGACAAGAGACCCAGTACTTC. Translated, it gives CATGGAGQETQYF.

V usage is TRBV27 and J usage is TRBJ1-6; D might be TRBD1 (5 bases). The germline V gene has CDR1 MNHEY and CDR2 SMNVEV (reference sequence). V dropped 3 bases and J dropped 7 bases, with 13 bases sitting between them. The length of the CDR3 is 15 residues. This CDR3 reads CASSLSQGGNSPLHF. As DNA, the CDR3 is TGTGCCAGCAGTTTGTCCCAGGGAGGGAATTCACCCCTCCACTTT.

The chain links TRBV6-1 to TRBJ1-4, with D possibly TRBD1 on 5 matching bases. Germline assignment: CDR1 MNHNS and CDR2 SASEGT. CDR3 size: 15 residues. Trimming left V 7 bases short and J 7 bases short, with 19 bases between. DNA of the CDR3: TGTGCCAGCACCAACCGGGGGGGAGTTGGTGAAAAACTGTTTTTT. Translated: CASTNRGGVGEKLFF.

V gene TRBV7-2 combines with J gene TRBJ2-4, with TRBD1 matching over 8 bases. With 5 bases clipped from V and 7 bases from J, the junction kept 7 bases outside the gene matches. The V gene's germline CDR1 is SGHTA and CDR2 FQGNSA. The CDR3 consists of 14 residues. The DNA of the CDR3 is TGTGCCAGCAGCATTTGGACAGGGCGGAACATTCAGTACTTC. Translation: CASSIWTGRNIQYF.

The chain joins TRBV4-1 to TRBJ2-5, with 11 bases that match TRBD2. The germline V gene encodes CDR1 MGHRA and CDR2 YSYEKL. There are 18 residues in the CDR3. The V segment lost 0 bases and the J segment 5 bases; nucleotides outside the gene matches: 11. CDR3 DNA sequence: TGCGCCAGCAGCCAAGATCCTAGCGGGGGGCTCTCTCGGGAGACCCAGTACTTC. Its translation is CASSQDPSGGLSRETQYF.

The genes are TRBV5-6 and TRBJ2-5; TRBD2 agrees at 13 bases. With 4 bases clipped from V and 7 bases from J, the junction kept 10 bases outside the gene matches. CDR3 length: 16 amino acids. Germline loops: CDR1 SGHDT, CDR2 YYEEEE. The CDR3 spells CASSLGLAGEEATQYF. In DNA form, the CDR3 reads TGTGCCAGCAGCCTCGGACTAGCGGGGGAGGAGGCGACCCAGTACTTC.

This CDR3 is CASSLLFGRNQPQHF. For the CDR3, the DNA is TGCGCCAGCAGCCTCCTCTTTGGACGGAATCAGCCCCAGCATTTT. The chain has TRBV4-1 and TRBJ1-5; no firm D call. This CDR3 has 15 amino acids. The germline V and J ends were trimmed by 4 bases and 4 bases, with 14 bases remaining between them. Germline CDR1 and CDR2: MGHRA and YSYEKL.

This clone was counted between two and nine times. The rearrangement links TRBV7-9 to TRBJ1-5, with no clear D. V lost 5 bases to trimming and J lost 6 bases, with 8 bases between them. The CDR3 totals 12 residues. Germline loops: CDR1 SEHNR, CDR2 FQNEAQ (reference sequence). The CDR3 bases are TGTGCCAGCAGCCTCCTAACTCAGCCCCAGCATTTT. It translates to CASSLLTQPQHF.

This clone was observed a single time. The CDR3 sequence: CASARTTDSPLHF. CDR3 sequence (DNA): TGCGCCAGCGCTCGGACGACGGATTCACCCCTCCACTTT. V and J are TRBV5-1 and TRBJ1-6; no reliable D call. Per germline, CDR1 SGHRS and CDR2 YFSETQ. V was trimmed by 7 bases and J by 8 bases, leaving 13 bases between them. The CDR3 is 13 amino acids.

The DNA for the CDR3 is TGTGCCAGCAGCCCGGACAGGGACTATGGCTACACCTTC. This codes for CASSPDRDYGYTF. The gene calls are TRBV7-9 and TRBJ1-2; 8 bases are shared with TRBD1. This CDR3 spans 13 amino acids. With V trimmed by 5 bases and J by 3 bases, 2 bases remained unmatched. Looked up from germline, CDR1 is SEHNR and CDR2 is FQNEAQ (reference sequence).

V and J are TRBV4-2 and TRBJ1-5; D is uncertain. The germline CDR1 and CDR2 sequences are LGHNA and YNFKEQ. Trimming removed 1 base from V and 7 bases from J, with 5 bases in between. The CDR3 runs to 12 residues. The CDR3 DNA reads TGTGCCAGCAGCCAAGGAGACCAGCCCCAGCATTTT. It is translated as CASSQGDQPQHF.